This paragraph reports one TCR beta chain. V gave up 6 bases and J gave up 0 bases, with 17 bases separating them. The CDR3 has 16 residues. This entry comes from a study of CD8 T cells in Susac syndrome. For the study at large: Treatment status at blood draw for the Susac syndrome patients was therapy-naive, corticosteroids, or intravenous immunoglobulin alone.

An amount of RNA that ranged from roughly 0.45 to 1 ug was reverse transcribed with random hexamers. One entry per CDR3 protein, called by TCRdb with MiXCR from the immunoSEQ multiplex PCR reads. The table shows some 120,000 distinct CDR3 sequences, with just under 95% occurring only once. The sample consisted of CD8+ T cells from PBMCs. This receptor was obtained from a human donor with Susac syndrome. V gene TRBV12-3 or TRBV12-4 combines with J gene TRBJ2-5, with D possibly TRBD1 on 5 matching bases. CDR3 region: CASSSRPDTYQETQYF. The CDR3 DNA follows: TGTGCCAGCAGCAGCCGCCCGGACACGTACCAAGAGACCCAGTACTTC.